This T cell receptor beta chain was retrieved from a study of shared clonotypes between healthy human individuals. Study information: Every donor yielded three CD4 naive, three CD4 memory, two CD8 naive and one CD8 memory plate. Findings and caveats of the study: Generation probabilities of non-shared clonotypes were lower (relative to those shared by all four donors).

Clones were sequenced by immunoSEQ multiplex PCR, and TCRdb holds only the in-frame ones, with some missing. The sample lists about 2.4 million clones, approximately 93% occurring once. As regards this clone: Antigen specificity is unknown.

The junction had 8 bases not matched to a gene; V was cut back by 0 bases and J by 0 bases. Germline-derived CDR1 and CDR2 are SGHDT and YYEEEE. This CDR3 contains 17 residues. CD4+ cells were split into CD45RA+ naive and CD45RA-negative memory subsets. This TCR was sampled from a man aged 18 to 30 in good health. Some clones in this sample may be carry-over from other donors' samples. The chain carries TRBV5-6 and TRBJ2-7; 8 nucleotides align to TRBD2. The sample was naive CD4+ T cells from PBMCs. Sample subset: CD45RA+ positively selected. The CDR3 spells CASSLAGYGRGSYEQYF. CDR3 nucleotides: TGTGCCAGCAGCTTGGCCGGCTACGGGAGGGGCTCCTACGAGCAGTACTTC.